Below are 12 T cell receptor beta chains sequenced from a single sample in a study of OX40 agonist ivuxolimab in advanced cancers. Only in-frame clones appear in the TCRdb table, and some are missing; sequencing was by immunoSEQ multiplex PCR. The repertoire holds tens of thousands of clones, with 75% to 90% as singletons. This material consisted of CD4+ or CD8+ T cells sorted from blood, taken in a trial of the OX40 agonist ivuxolimab. The receptors originated from an adult with an advanced solid tumor such as melanoma, head and neck, liver or kidney cancer.

This clone was found a few times. V is TRBV12-5 and J is TRBJ1-1, with 8 nucleotides matching TRBD1. The CDR3 extends over 13 amino acids. Per the germline V gene, CDR1 is LGHNT and CDR2 is FRNRAP. The V gene end was trimmed by 6 bases and the J gene end by 6 bases; junction bases not matched to a gene: 6. CDR3 amino acids: CASGIGQGAEAFF. CDR3 bases: TGTGCTAGTGGAATCGGACAGGGTGCTGAAGCTTTCTTT.

This chain joins TRBV2 and TRBJ1-4; TRBD1 aligns across 7 bases. The germline CDR1 and CDR2 sequences are SNHLY and FYNNEI. This CDR3 has 16 amino acids. V gave up 3 bases and J gave up 4 bases; unmatched junction bases: 8. The CDR3 DNA is TGTGCCAGCAGTGACCGGTCGGGACAGCTTAATGAAAAACTGTTTTTT. Encoded protein: CASSDRSGQLNEKLFF.

The V gene is TRBV6-5, the J gene TRBJ1-1, with 7 positions matching TRBD1. The germline CDR1 and CDR2 sequences are MNHEY and SVGAGI. The CDR3 is made up of 14 amino acids. Germline trimming cut 3 bases from V and 8 bases from J; bases unmatched to any gene: 9. In nucleotides, the CDR3 is TGTGCCAGCAGTTATACAGGGGATTGGTCGGAAGCTTTCTTT. It specifies CASSYTGDWSEAFF.

The rearrangement uses TRBV6-1 and TRBJ1-5; 10 bases are shared with TRBD1. The J segment lost 6 bases and the V segment lost 3 bases, leaving 5 bases of the junction unmatched. Germline CDR1 and CDR2: MNHNS and SASEGT. CDR3 length: 15 amino acids. CDR3 amino acids: CASSEGQGIPQPQHF. The CDR3, as DNA: TGTGCCAGCAGTGAGGGACAGGGGATTCCTCAGCCCCAGCATTTT.

The chain joins TRBV19 to TRBJ1-2; possible D gene TRBD1, 5 bases. The CDR3 extends over 15 amino acids. Trimming cost V 2 bases and J 6 bases, with 16 bases left between them. Germline values: CDR1 LNHDA, CDR2 SQIVND (reference sequence). CDR3 residues: CASSIRSRVMDGYTF. DNA of the CDR3: TGTGCCAGTAGTATAAGGTCCAGGGTAATGGATGGCTACACCTTC.

This chain uses TRBV5-1 with TRBJ2-3; D is tentatively TRBD1 or TRBD2 (5 bases each). Germline CDR1 and CDR2: SGHRS and YFSETQ. CDR3 length: 14 residues. The CDR3 sequence: CASHTGTLADTQYF. In nucleotides, the CDR3 is TGCGCTTCACATACCGGGACCCTGGCAGATACGCAGTATTTT. Full variable domain (missing parts from reference TRBV5-1 and TRBJ2-3): KAGVTQTPRYLIKTRGQQVTLSCSPISGHRSVSWYQQTPGQGLQFLFEYFSETQRNKGNFPGRFSGRQFSNSRSEMNVSTLELGDSALYLCASHTGTLADTQYFGPGTRLTVL.

V usage is TRBV7-3 and J usage is TRBJ2-6, with 8 nucleotides matching TRBD1. Germline-derived CDR1 and CDR2 are SGHTA and FQGTGA. V lost 5 bases and J lost 0; bases outside the gene matches: 6. CDR3 size: 17 residues. The CDR3 loop reads CASSPTGGSSGANVLTF. The CDR3 region has the DNA TGTGCCAGCAGCCCTACAGGGGGGAGCTCTGGGGCCAACGTCCTGACTTTC. Full variable domain (missing parts from reference TRBV7-3 and TRBJ2-6): GAGVSQTPSNKVTEKGKYVELRCDPISGHTALYWYRQSLGQGPEFLIYFQGTGAADDSGLPNDRFFAVRPEGSVSTLKIQRTERGDSAVYLCASSPTGGSSGANVLTFGAGSRLTVL.

This rearrangement joins TRBV19 to TRBJ1-2; tentatively, D is TRBD1 (6 bases). There are 12 residues in the CDR3. Deletions cut 9 bases from V and 3 bases from J, with 11 bases between. The germline gives CDR1 LNHDA, CDR2 SQIVND (reference sequence). CDR3 coding DNA: TGTGCCAGCGCCAGGGGCTACTATGGCTACACCTTC. This codes for CASARGYYGYTF. The whole variable domain, filled in from reference TRBV19 and TRBJ1-2, reads DGGITQSPKYLFRKEGQNVTLSCEQNLNHDAMYWYRQDPGQGLRLIYYSQIVNDFQKGDIAEGYSVSREKKESFPLTVTSAQKNPTAFYLCASARGYYGYTFGSGTRLTVV.

The V and J genes are TRBV5-1 and TRBJ1-6; no definite D call. The V and J ends lost 4 bases and 0 bases respectively, with 2 bases between them. In germline, CDR1 is SGHRS, CDR2 YFSETQ. This CDR3 contains 13 residues. The CDR3: CASSVSYNSPLHF. CDR3 bases: TGCGCCAGCAGCGTCTCCTATAATTCACCCCTCCACTTT. Using reference TRBV5-1 and TRBJ1-6 for the parts outside the CDR3, the full variable domain is KAGVTQTPRYLIKTRGQQVTLSCSPISGHRSVSWYQQTPGQGLQFLFEYFSETQRNKGNFPGRFSGRQFSNSRSEMNVSTLELGDSALYLCASSVSYNSPLHFGNGTRLTVT.

The chain is built from TRBV14 and TRBJ1-3; D uncertain. V lost 1 base and J 5 bases, leaving 3 bases between the germline ends. Per the germline V gene, CDR1 is SGHDN and CDR2 is FVKESK. The CDR3 loop spans 12 amino acids. The CDR3 here is CASSQVRNTIYF. In nucleotides, the CDR3 is TGTGCCAGCAGCCAAGTGCGAAACACCATATATTTT.

The chain carries TRBV4-1 and TRBJ1-2; no definite D call. Germline assignment: CDR1 MGHRA and CDR2 YSYEKL. The CDR3 has 15 residues. V lost 0 bases and J 4 bases, leaving 12 bases between the germline ends. This CDR3 is CASSQDRFLAYGYTF. Written as DNA, the CDR3 is TGCGCCAGCAGCCAAGATAGATTTCTAGCCTATGGCTACACCTTC.

The genes are TRBV28 and TRBJ2-2, with 10 bases identical to TRBD1. The CDR3 contains 17 residues. V was pared by 4 bases and J by 6 bases, with 11 bases of the junction left unmatched. Germline lookup yields CDR1 MDHEN and CDR2 SYDVKM. The CDR3 loop is CASSSDRGRGSAGELFF. CDR3 bases: TGTGCCAGCAGTTCTGACAGGGGGCGCGGGTCAGCCGGGGAGCTGTTTTTT.